Below, 18 T cell receptor beta chains from the same sample are listed, as sequenced in a study of tissue T cells after allogeneic stem cell transplantation. Sequencing used immunoSEQ multiplex PCR; TCRdb keeps in-frame clones, though not all of them. The data hold about 7,400 clones, with approximately 52% observed a single time. Time point reported: mouse harvest day 7 after allogeneic transplant. Tail vein injection delivered 10^7 T-cell-depleted bone marrow cells and 10^6 splenic CD5+ T cells. Sequenced input: gut tissue. These receptors were taken from a female BALB/c mouse given C57BL/6 T cells with graft-versus-host disease after an allogeneic hematopoietic cell transplant.

Of note for this clone: The gene names given are mouse names. The CDR3 protein is CASSQRGYEQYF. The sequenced part of the CDR3 DNA is TGTGCCAGCTCCCAGCGCGGTTATGAACAGTAC. The genes are TRBV3 and TRBJ2-7; no reliable D call. The read stops 1 residue short of the end of the CDR3; the missing end is completed from the germline J gene. The germline V gene encodes CDR1 SNHLY and CDR2 FYNGKV (reference sequence). V was trimmed by 8 bases and J by 4 bases, leaving 12 bases between them. The CDR3 extends over 12 amino acids.

About this clone: Gene names and germline match the mouse. The read ends 1 residue early relative to the CDR3; the germline J gene fills the gap. The gene calls are TRBV1 and TRBJ2-5, with D uncertain. The V gene's germline CDR1 is NSQYPW and CDR2 LRSPGD (reference sequence). CDR3 length equals 13 residues. V lost 7 bases and J 1 base, leaving 9 bases between the germline ends. The DNA read from the CDR3 is TGCACCTGCAAGGGAGGGTACCAAGACACCCAGTAC. Protein sequence: CTCKGGYQDTQY. The full CDR3 protein reads CTCKGGYQDTQYF.

This clone appeared a few times. Genes and germline are mouse. The read halts 1 residue ahead of the CDR3 end, with the missing end drawn from the germline J gene. The chain uses TRBV23 and TRBJ2-3; the table assigns TRBD1, which was not confirmed against the DNA. Germline-derived CDR1 and CDR2 are KGHTA and FQNQQP. This CDR3 comprises 16 residues. The sequenced CDR3 bases are TGCTCCAGCAGCCTGGGACAGGGGAAAAGTGCAGAAACGCTGTAT. Translated: CSSSLGQGKSAETLY. The whole CDR3 sequence reads CSSSLGQGKSAETLYF.

Comment on this clone: Gene names denote mouse genes. Read coverage stops 1 residue before the CDR3 terminus; the germline J gene supplies the remainder. The V gene is TRBV13-1, the J gene TRBJ2-4; D gene ambiguous. V shed 2 bases and J shed 4 bases, with 11 bases lying between them. The CDR3 is made up of 14 amino acids. Per germline, CDR1 NSHNY and CDR2 SYGAGN. The CDR3 sequence: CASSEPGRKNTLYF. The covered CDR3 bases are TGTGCCAGCAGTGAGCCGGGGAGAAAAAACACCTTGTAC.

Note on this clone: These gene names are mouse names. The read falls 1 residue short of the CDR3 end, and the missing part is taken from the germline J gene. The chain joins TRBV20 to TRBJ2-4, with 11 bases matching TRBD2. Germline CDR1 GFQATS, CDR2 STVNSAI. Unmatched junction bases numbered 4, after V lost 2 bases and J lost 3 bases. CDR3 length: 15 residues. The sequenced CDR3 bases are TGTGGTGCTAGGAACTGGGGGGGCCGGCAAAACACCTTGTAC. Translation: CGARNWGGRQNTLY. The whole CDR3 protein reads CGARNWGGRQNTLYF.

In the case of this clone: The genes are named according to mouse. Coverage ceases 1 residue before the CDR3 finishes, and the germline J gene fills in the end. This rearrangement joins TRBV3 to TRBJ2-4; TRBD1 is a possible D gene (6 bases). Trimming left V 4 bases short and J 0 bases short, with 11 bases between. The CDR3 loop spans 15 amino acids. The germline CDR1 and CDR2 sequences are SNHLY and FYNGKV (reference sequence). The CDR3 is CASSSRDNSQNTLYF. CDR3 DNA, as far as it was read: TGTGCCAGCAGCTCCCGGGACAATAGTCAAAACACCTTGTAC. The full variable domain, with the rest looked up from reference TRBV3 and TRBJ2-4, is GPKVLQIPSHQIIDMGQMVTLNCDPVSNHLYFYWYKQILGQQMEFLVNFYNGKVMEKSKLFKDQFSVERPDGSYFTLKIQPTALEDSAVYFCASSSRDNSQNTLYFGAGTRLSVL.

Turning to this clone: All gene names here are mouse names. The read ends 1 residue early relative to the CDR3; the germline J gene fills the gap. The chain has TRBV26 and TRBJ1-1, with D possibly TRBD1 on 5 matching bases. The CDR3 loop spans 14 amino acids. V lost 6 bases to trimming and J lost 1 base, with 12 bases between them. Germline values: CDR1 KGHPV, CDR2 FQNQEV (reference sequence). The chain's CDR3 is CASSRDHRNTEVFF. CDR3 DNA, as far as it was read: TGTGCCAGCAGCCGGGACCACAGGAACACAGAAGTCTTC.

For this clone: Gene names refer to mouse genes. Read coverage stops 1 residue before the CDR3 terminus; the germline J gene supplies the remainder. The same CDR3 can be traced to other DNA sequences in this sample. The chain recombines TRBV26 with TRBJ2-5; 9 bases map to TRBD2. The germline CDR1 and CDR2 sequences are KGHPV and FQNQEV (reference sequence). Trimming took 6 bases from V and 5 from J; bases not matched to a gene: 3. The CDR3 length is 13 residues. Partial CDR3 DNA: TGTGCCAGCAGGGGGACTGGGAGAGACACCCAGTAC. Translated: CASRGTGRDTQY. The entire CDR3 sequence reads CASRGTGRDTQYF.

There are a few counts of this clone. Germline and genes here are mouse. The read terminates 1 residue before the CDR3 end, so the remaining end is supplied by the germline J gene. The rearrangement links TRBV14 to TRBJ2-7, with D unresolved. The germline V and J ends were trimmed by 1 base and 4 bases, with 6 bases remaining between them. CDR3 size: 12 residues. The germline gives CDR1 SGHDT, CDR2 FRDEAV. The CDR3 bases that were read are TGTGCCAGCAGTTTCGACAAATATGAACAGTAC. Translated: CASSFDKYEQY. The CDR3 in full is CASSFDKYEQYF.

The sample holds a few counts of this clone. The genes are named according to mouse. The CDR3 extends 1 residue past the end of the read, so its final part is completed from the germline J gene. The gene calls are TRBV26 and TRBJ2-1; 9 bases agree with TRBD1. The trim removed 2 bases at V and 7 bases at J, leaving 3 bases unmatched. The CDR3 covers 14 residues. CDR1 is KGHPV, CDR2 FQNQEV, per germline (reference sequence). The CDR3 bases that were read are TGTGCCAGCAGTCTGGGACAGGGGAGGGCTGAGCAGTTC. It is translated as CASSLGQGRAEQF. The CDR3 in full is CASSLGQGRAEQFF. The full variable domain, its missing parts supplied by reference TRBV26 and TRBJ2-1, is NSKVIQTPRYLVKGQGQKAKMRCIPEKGHPVVFWYQQNKNNEFKFLINFQNQEVLQQIDMTEKRFSAECPSNSPCSLEIQSSEAGDSALYLCASSLGQGRAEQFFGPGTRLTVL.

This clone was recorded once. Mouse gene names apply. The read ends 1 residue early relative to the CDR3; the germline J gene fills the gap. The chain combines TRBV3 with TRBJ1-2; 11 bases are a match to TRBD1. V shed 6 bases and J 3 bases; nucleotides not matched to a gene: 3. Germline CDR1 SNHLY, CDR2 FYNGKV (reference sequence). The CDR3 has 14 amino acids. The CDR3 reads CASSRTGGDSDYTF. CDR3 bases read: TGTGCCAGCAGTCGGACAGGGGGCGACTCCGACTACACC.

This clone is categorized as large (0.1 to 1%). All gene names here are mouse names. Incomplete CDR3 DNA: TGTGCCAGCAGGGACAGTTATGAACAGTAC. This translates into CASRDSYEQY. From start to end, the CDR3 is CASRDSYEQYF. V and J are TRBV13-3 and TRBJ2-7; D might be TRBD1 (6 bases). The read halts 1 residue ahead of the CDR3 end, with the missing end drawn from the germline J gene. Germline CDR1 is NNHDY and CDR2 is SYVADS. V was shortened by 5 bases and J by 4 bases, with 7 bases between the two germline ends. The CDR3 runs to 11 residues.

This clone showed up just once. These gene names are mouse names. Sequencing ends 1 residue short of the CDR3 end; the germline J gene provides the rest. The chain is built from TRBV12-2 and TRBJ2-3, with no clear D. The germline V gene has CDR1 SGHLS and CDR2 HYDKME. V lost 1 base and J lost 0, with 7 bases in between. The CDR3 sequence is 14 residues long. The CDR3 bases that were read are TGTGCCAGCTCTCTAGCAAATAGTGCAGAAACGCTGTAT. Encoded protein: CASSLANSAETLY. The whole CDR3 protein reads CASSLANSAETLYF.

Concerning this clone itself: Mouse gene names apply. The sequence runs out 1 residue before the end of the CDR3; the remainder is reconstructed from the germline J gene. J is TRBJ1-1 and V is TRBV15, with TRBD1 as a possible D gene (5 bases). V dropped 7 bases and J dropped 0 bases, with 6 bases sitting between them. The germline CDR1 and CDR2 sequences are SGHND and FRSKSL. CDR3 length: 12 amino acids. CDR3: CASTRANTEVFF. The sequenced CDR3 bases are TGTGCCAGCACCAGGGCAAACACAGAAGTCTTC.

This clone was detected a few times. The gene names given are mouse names. The read comes to an end 1 residue before the CDR3 does, leaving the germline J gene to fill in the end. V gene TRBV12-2 combines with J gene TRBJ1-4; D is unclear. Germline CDR1 is SGHLS and CDR2 is HYDKME. The CDR3 covers 14 residues. Between the trimmed V and J ends, which lost 4 bases and 4 bases, there was a span of 12 bases. Incomplete CDR3 DNA: TGTGCCAGCTCCCCCGGACGGGGCAACGAAAGATTATTT. Amino acid sequence: CASSPGRGNERLF. The entire CDR3 reads CASSPGRGNERLFF.

By its share, this clone is medium-sized. Gene names follow the mouse nomenclature. Coverage ceases 1 residue before the CDR3 finishes, and the germline J gene fills in the end. The chain combines TRBV26 with TRBJ2-7; 7 nucleotides line up with TRBD1. After removal of 3 bases from V and 7 bases from J, the junction contained 3 bases not matched to a gene. The CDR3 runs 12 residues. The V gene's germline CDR1 is KGHPV and CDR2 FQNQEV (reference sequence). CDR3 bases read: TGTGCCAGCAGTCTAGACAGGGACGAACAGTAC. Its translation: CASSLDRDEQY. The entire CDR3 is CASSLDRDEQYF. The complete variable domain, with remaining parts taken from reference TRBV26 and TRBJ2-7, reads NSKVIQTPRYLVKGQGQKAKMRCIPEKGHPVVFWYQQNKNNEFKFLINFQNQEVLQQIDMTEKRFSAECPSNSPCSLEIQSSEAGDSALYLCASSLDRDEQYFGPGTRLTVL.

Turning to this clone: Genes here carry mouse names. The sequenced fragment ends 1 residue before the CDR3 boundary, so the rest is inferred from the germline J gene. This chain uses TRBV26 with TRBJ1-1; weak D call: TRBD1 (5 bases). Trimming cost V 6 bases and J 4 bases, with 6 bases left between them. This CDR3 comprises 11 residues. Germline V lookup: CDR1 KGHPV, CDR2 FQNQEV (reference sequence). This CDR3 reads CASRQVTEVFF. The CDR3 DNA, read in part, is TGTGCCAGCAGACAGGTCACAGAAGTCTTC.

A note on this clone: The genes are named according to mouse. The read ends 1 residue before the CDR3 terminus; that terminus is restored from the germline J gene. This chain uses TRBV26 with TRBJ2-7; the D is unclear. CDR3 size: 13 residues. Germline CDR1 KGHPV, CDR2 FQNQEV (reference sequence). V lost 0 bases, J lost 0 bases, and 3 bases lay in between. CDR3 DNA, as far as it was read: TGTGCCAGCAGTCTGTCTAGCTCCTATGAACAGTAC. Translated, it gives CASSLSSSYEQY. The whole CDR3 region reads CASSLSSSYEQYF.